Following are 31 T cell receptor beta chains from one sample sequenced in a study of PD-1 blockade in classical Hodgkin lymphoma (dated by TCRdb to the early 2020s). Libraries were prepared through the immunoSEQ multiplex PCR assay. In its TCRdb copy, this immuneACCESS table keeps in-frame sequences only and misses some clones. Where compared with another copy, unresolved V genes explain less than half of these, and the others have no known cause. For this sample the table gives just under 10,000 clones, of which over 80% were detected only once. The ten largest clones represent approximately 47% of the sample. In light of the paper, this sample's time point label describes: cycle 4 day 1 (C4D1), after more than five weeks of nivolumab. Every trial patient had relapsed after autologous stem cell transplantation, and cohorts A, B and C differed in prior brentuximab vedotin exposure. This specimen consisted of peripheral blood mononuclear cells (PBMCs), obtained before the fourth cycle of nivolumab. These TCRs come from a human donor with classical Hodgkin lymphoma.

The gene calls are TRBV19 and TRBJ2-1, with 11 bases fitting TRBD1. The CDR3 totals 17 residues. V trimming: 1 base; J trimming: 9 bases; junction bases outside the gene matches: 11. Per the germline V gene, CDR1 is LNHDA and CDR2 is SQIVND (reference sequence). The CDR3: CASSIGAVGQGAIEQFF. CDR3 in DNA: TGTGCCAGTAGTATAGGTGCCGTTGGACAGGGGGCAATTGAGCAGTTCTTC.

The chain couples TRBV9 to TRBJ2-2, with D possibly being TRBD1 (6 bases). V was trimmed by 0 bases and J by 4 bases, leaving 13 bases between them. Germline-derived CDR1 and CDR2 are SGDLS and YYNGEE. The CDR3 extends over 16 amino acids. CDR3 coding DNA: TGTGCCAGCAGCGTAGGGCTGGGGGCGGGCACCGGGGAGCTGTTTTTT. The encoded protein is CASSVGLGAGTGELFF.

The chain employs TRBV4-1 and TRBJ1-3, with TRBD1 identical over 8 bases. This CDR3 has 18 amino acids. V trimming: 1 base; J trimming: 4 bases; junction bases outside the gene matches: 12. Germline loops: CDR1 MGHRA, CDR2 YSYEKL. The CDR3 reads CASSQVWAKDRAGNTIYF. In DNA form, the CDR3 reads TGCGCCAGCAGCCAAGTCTGGGCTAAGGACAGGGCGGGAAACACCATATATTTT.

This clone was observed a single time. CDR3 coding DNA: TGTGCCAGCAGCTATGCCGTTGGTACCGGGGAGCTGTTTTTT. This translates into CASSYAVGTGELFF. The chain carries TRBV7-9 and TRBJ2-2, with D unresolved. The CDR3 has 14 amino acids. The V end lost 4 bases, the J end lost 5 bases, and 11 bases lay between the germline ends. CDR1 and CDR2 (germline): SEHNR, FQNEAQ (reference sequence).

The rearrangement uses TRBV6-5 and TRBJ2-7; maybe TRBD2 (6 bases). The ends were cut back, 0 bases at V and 1 base at J, with 10 bases in the middle. CDR1 MNHEY and CDR2 SVGAGI come from the germline V gene. The CDR3 is 15 amino acids. This CDR3 is CASSYSNGGSYEQYF. The CDR3 DNA reads TGTGCCAGCAGTTACTCGAATGGGGGGTCCTACGAGCAGTACTTC.

J is TRBJ2-6 and V is TRBV28; possible D gene TRBD1, 6 bases. The germline V gene encodes CDR1 MDHEN and CDR2 SYDVKM. This CDR3 has 14 amino acids. The V and J ends lost 8 bases and 0 bases respectively, with 8 bases between them. The CDR3 here is CASGTPSGANVLTF. DNA of the CDR3: TGTGCCAGCGGGACACCCTCTGGGGCCAACGTCCTGACTTTC.

The V call is TRBV28, the J call TRBJ1-2; D unclear. The CDR3 length is 12 residues. The germline V and J ends were trimmed by 1 base and 2 bases, with 2 bases remaining between them. Per germline, CDR1 MDHEN and CDR2 SYDVKM. CDR3: CASSLSNYGYTF. Written as DNA, the CDR3 is TGTGCCAGCAGTTTATCCAACTATGGCTACACCTTC.

The chain recombines TRBV7-2 with TRBJ1-3; the D is unclear. The CDR3 loop spans 15 amino acids. V was shortened by 1 base and J by 4 bases, with 11 bases between the two germline ends. Germline V gene sequence: CDR1 SGHTA, CDR2 FQGNSA. The DNA for the CDR3 is TGTGCCAGCAGCTTAGTCGGTTTCTCCGGAAACACCATATATTTT. Translation: CASSLVGFSGNTIYF.

V is TRBV28 and J is TRBJ2-7; D perhaps matches TRBD1 (6 bases). In germline, CDR1 is MDHEN, CDR2 SYDVKM. Trimming removed 6 bases from V and 2 bases from J, with 14 bases in between. The CDR3 has 14 residues. Here the CDR3 DNA reads TGTGCCAGCAGCCTCGACAGGCTTCCCTACGAGCAGTACTTC. Protein product: CASSLDRLPYEQYF.

This clone was seen just once. The J gene is TRBJ2-1, the V gene TRBV6-5; D remains ambiguous. The CDR3 covers 15 residues. Trimming left V 6 bases short and J 8 bases short, with 20 bases between. The V gene's germline CDR1 is MNHEY and CDR2 SVGAGI. Here the CDR3 DNA reads TGTGCCAGCAGCCTCAGAGGTCGTTTGGGCCATGAGCAGTTCTTC. Translated, it gives CASSLRGRLGHEQFF.

The V gene is TRBV13, the J gene TRBJ2-1; 8 bases align to TRBD2. The germline CDR1 and CDR2 sequences are PRHDT and FYEKMQ (reference sequence). V was pared by 5 bases and J by 5 bases, with 8 bases of the junction left unmatched. The CDR3 extends over 15 amino acids. The CDR3 DNA follows: TGTGCCAGCAGCCTTAAGCGGGAGCCTCACAATGAGCAGTTCTTC. Amino acids: CASSLKREPHNEQFF.

The rearrangement joins TRBV7-2 to TRBJ2-1, with TRBD2 matching 7 bases. Trimming removed 3 bases from V and 3 bases from J; junction bases left unmatched: 8. Per germline, CDR1 SGHTA and CDR2 FQGNSA. This CDR3 is 16 amino acids long. The CDR3 is CASSFLSSGDYNEQFF. CDR3 bases: TGTGCCAGCAGCTTCTTATCGAGCGGGGACTACAATGAGCAGTTCTTC.

The table lists this clone with a few counts. V and J are TRBV7-9 and TRBJ2-1, with TRBD2 matching over 8 bases. This CDR3 is 16 amino acids long. The V gene end was trimmed by 5 bases and the J gene end by 5 bases; junction bases not matched to a gene: 11. Germline V lookup: CDR1 SEHNR, CDR2 FQNEAQ (reference sequence). The CDR3 DNA is TGTGCCAGCAGCCCGCGGACTAGCCGTAGTAACAATGAGCAGTTCTTC. Amino acid sequence: CASSPRTSRSNNEQFF.

This clone was recorded a few times. This rearrangement joins TRBV6-1 to TRBJ2-7; no reliable D call. With 7 bases removed from V and 2 bases from J, the gap between germline ends came to 12 bases. CDR1 is MNHNS and CDR2 is SASEGT in the germline V gene. The CDR3 sequence is 13 residues long. The CDR3 coding sequence is TGTGCCAGCACAGACGCCGCGCCCTACGAGCAGTACTTC. This codes for CASTDAAPYEQYF.

The rearrangement links TRBV7-9 to TRBJ2-7; D remains unclear. Germline CDR1 SEHNR, CDR2 FQNEAQ (reference sequence). This CDR3 is 14 amino acids long. The V gene lost 1 base and the J gene lost 6 bases, with 13 bases spanning the gap. The DNA for the CDR3 is TGTGCCAGCAGCTTAGATACACCATCGGGCGAGCAGTACTTC. This codes for CASSLDTPSGEQYF.

The chain recombines TRBV11-1 with TRBJ2-5; the D is unclear. Germline lookup yields CDR1 SGHAT and CDR2 FQDESV (reference sequence). Trimming took 3 bases from V and 0 from J, leaving 8 bases between them. This CDR3 is 14 amino acids long. CDR3 in amino acids: CASSFSANQETQYF. The CDR3 DNA sequence: TGTGCCAGCAGCTTTTCAGCAAACCAAGAGACCCAGTACTTC.

V gene TRBV4-2 combines with J gene TRBJ2-1; D is unresolved. This CDR3 is 15 amino acids long. V was trimmed by 1 base and J by 9 bases, leaving 16 bases between them. The germline V gene has CDR1 LGHNA and CDR2 YNFKEQ. CDR3 loop: CASSQGVVRSPEQFF. As DNA, the CDR3 is TGTGCCAGCAGCCAAGGAGTCGTACGGTCTCCTGAGCAGTTCTTC.

CDR3 in DNA: TGCGCCAGCAGCTTGACTCCCCGCCAGGTTTACGAGCAGTACTTC. Amino acid sequence: CASSLTPRQVYEQYF. This chain joins TRBV5-1 and TRBJ2-7; D not certain. The CDR3 loop spans 15 amino acids. Germline V gene sequence: CDR1 SGHRS, CDR2 YFSETQ. Trimming cost V 1 base and J 4 bases, with 15 bases left between them.

The V gene is TRBV29-1, the J gene TRBJ1-1; D uncertain. This CDR3 is 15 amino acids long. Trimming pared 1 base from V and 5 bases from J, leaving 17 bases between. The germline V gene has CDR1 SQVTM and CDR2 ANQGSEA. CDR3 protein: CSVEGGTWGETEAFF. The CDR3 DNA is TGCAGCGTTGAAGGGGGAACATGGGGAGAAACTGAAGCTTTCTTT.

This chain links TRBV6-1 with TRBJ2-5; D is perhaps TRBD1 (5 bases). The germline V gene encodes CDR1 MNHNS and CDR2 SASEGT. This CDR3 contains 16 residues. V lost 4 bases and J lost 5, with 20 bases in between. The CDR3: CASSVSAAQGRETQYF. For the CDR3, the DNA is TGTGCCAGCAGTGTAAGTGCGGCGCAGGGAAGGGAGACCCAGTACTTC.

The J gene is TRBJ2-3, the V gene TRBV12-5; D is ambiguous. The CDR3 is 13 residues long. Per the germline V gene, CDR1 is LGHNT and CDR2 is FRNRAP. The V end was cut by 0 bases, the J end by 6 bases, with 7 bases between. The CDR3, as DNA: TGTGCTAGTGGTTTGGTAGCCGGGGATACGCAGTATTTT. Its translation is CASGLVAGDTQYF.

The chain carries TRBV11-3 and TRBJ2-3; D gene ambiguous. The CDR3 has 13 amino acids. V lost 4 bases, J lost 8 bases, and 13 bases lay in between. Germline CDR1 and CDR2: SGHNT and YENEEA. The chain's CDR3 is CASSSYDLSTQYF. The CDR3 region has the DNA TGTGCCAGCAGCTCCTACGACTTAAGTACGCAGTATTTT.

The CDR3 reads CASTASGGVEQYF. The CDR3 DNA follows: TGTGCCAGCACCGCGAGCGGGGGGGTTGAGCAGTACTTC. The chain recombines TRBV2 with TRBJ2-7; 10 nucleotides align to TRBD2. CDR3 size: 13 residues. In germline, CDR1 is SNHLY, CDR2 FYNNEI. Trimming took 7 bases from V and 7 from J; bases not matched to a gene: 7.

This clone was recorded a few times. The genes are TRBV18 and TRBJ2-3; no clear D. The CDR3 is made up of 14 amino acids. Trimming cost V 2 bases and J 3 bases, with 9 bases left between them. CDR1 and CDR2 from the germline V gene are KGHSH and LQKENI. The CDR3 loop reads CASSPVHWTDTQYF. CDR3 sequence (DNA): TGTGCCAGCTCACCAGTGCACTGGACAGATACGCAGTATTTT.

This chain joins TRBV5-1 and TRBJ2-2, with TRBD2 as a possible D gene (6 bases). This CDR3 is built from 15 residues. Looked up from germline, CDR1 is SGHRS and CDR2 is YFSETQ. V lost 2 bases, J lost 1 base, and 9 bases lay in between. The CDR3 spells CASSFAAGNTGELFF. The CDR3 DNA reads TGCGCCAGCAGCTTTGCAGCGGGGAACACCGGGGAGCTGTTTTTT.

This chain joins TRBV7-2 and TRBJ2-3; 8 positions agree with TRBD1. V gave up 1 base and J gave up 1 base; unmatched junction bases: 4. The CDR3 extends over 16 amino acids. Germline V gene data show CDR1 as SGHTA and CDR2 as FQGNSA. This CDR3 is CASSLDWTGRTDTQYF. CDR3 DNA: TGTGCCAGCAGCTTAGACTGGACAGGGCGCACAGATACGCAGTATTTT. Full variable domain (rest looked up from reference TRBV7-2 and TRBJ2-3): GAGVSQSPSNKVTEKGKDVELRCDPISGHTALYWYRQSLGQGLEFLIYFQGNSAPDKSGLPSDRFSAERTGGSVSTLTIQRTQQEDSAVYLCASSLDWTGRTDTQYFGPGTRLTVL.

A single count supports this clone. This chain uses TRBV1 with TRBJ2-7; whether TRBD2, the table's D call, matches the DNA was not checked. TRBV1 is labeled a pseudogene. CDR3 length: 16 amino acids. The DNA for the CDR3 is TGCACCAGCAGCCAGGCCTCTAGCGGGGGACTCTACGAGCAGTACTTC. Its protein is CTSSQASSGGLYEQYF.

The rearrangement joins TRBV5-6 to TRBJ2-3, with D unclear. Germline lookup yields CDR1 SGHDT and CDR2 YYEEEE. Trimming stripped 0 bases from V and 0 bases from J, with 2 bases between. This CDR3 has 13 residues. The CDR3: CASSLGSTDTQYF. DNA of the CDR3: TGTGCCAGCAGCTTGGGAAGCACAGATACGCAGTATTTT.

V and J are TRBV7-9 and TRBJ2-7, with 9 bases fitting TRBD2. Germline CDR1 is SEHNR and CDR2 is FQNEAQ (reference sequence). This CDR3 has 16 amino acids. J was trimmed by 1 base and V by 3 bases; bases with no gene match: 7. The DNA of the CDR3 is TGTGCCAGCAGCTTGGCGGGAGGGCCCGTTTCCTACGAGCAGTACTTC. Translated: CASSLAGGPVSYEQYF.

This clone is large in the sample. CDR3 amino acids: CASSTGTSYQETQYF. CDR3 nucleotides: TGTGCCAGTAGTACGGGGACTTCGTACCAAGAGACCCAGTACTTC. The V call is TRBV19, the J call TRBJ2-5, with a possible D match to TRBD2 (6 bases). Looked up from germline, CDR1 is LNHDA and CDR2 is SQIVND (reference sequence). The germline V and J ends were trimmed by 4 bases and 0 bases, with 12 bases remaining between them. The CDR3 totals 15 residues.

The chain carries TRBV5-5 and TRBJ1-2; 11 nucleotides align to TRBD1. Losses at the gene ends were 4 bases for V and 1 base for J; bases not matched to a gene: 9. Germline V lookup: CDR1 SGHKS, CDR2 YYEKEE (reference sequence). The CDR3 extends over 17 amino acids. For the CDR3, the DNA is TGTGCCAGCAGCACCCTTCCCGGGACAGGGGGTAACTATGGCTACACCTTC. Translation gives CASSTLPGTGGNYGYTF.